This TCR beta chain was captured in a study of long-term antiretroviral therapy in people with HIV. Points from the study as a whole: The blood, collected between about 2003 and 2018, was possibly taken under older ART regimens. Patients on ART gained diversity, which nonetheless stayed below transplant donor controls.

They ran version v3.0 of the immunoSEQ assay at survey level. Using immunoSEQ multiplex PCR, the repertoire was profiled, and TCRdb retains in-frame clones only, with some absent. The table shows around 19,000 clones, with over 90% occurring only once. V was pared by 2 bases and J by 4 bases, with 15 bases between. The CDR3 has 15 residues. In germline, CDR1 is MNHEY, CDR2 SVGAGI. Every HIV-positive participant received treatment in the United States. Samples held 1-10 million cryopreserved PBMC before DNA extraction. A remark on this clone: Its specificity is unknown.

The V gene is TRBV6-5, the J gene TRBJ2-7; perhaps TRBD1 as D (6 bases). This sequence was found in a woman between 45 and 60 years old with HIV. The sequencing used unsorted PBMCs, collected 4.4 years after starting antiretroviral therapy. The CDR3 spells CASSYRNRDTYEQYF. As DNA, the CDR3 is TGTGCCAGCAGTTACAGAAACCGGGACACGTACGAGCAGTACTTC.